The rows below give T cell receptor beta chains drawn from one sample of a study of response to subunit inactivated influenza vaccine. Via MiXCR, TCRdb re-called the RT-PCR reads, giving one row per CDR3 protein. The sample consists of hundreds of thousands of distinct CDR3 sequences, around 25% of them appearing once. Sequences were derived from CD4+ T cells sorted from PBMCs, sampled around 5 days after vaccination. These receptors were collected from a man in his fifties or sixties who received an inactivated influenza vaccine. Each CDR3 is given with its conserved first and last residue. Fields, in order: clone size, V gene, J gene, D gene, CDR3 protein, CDR3 DNA. The D gene is left open where the match is weak. Clone size is not always given. Where it is, it says once, few, many or a class for expanded clones.

few	TRBV29-1	TRBJ1-1	.	CSVSDINTEAFF	TGCAGCGTTTCAGATATCAACACTGAAGCTTTCTTT
few	TRBV27	TRBJ2-2	TRBD2	CASSPRMAGDNTGELFF	TGTGCCAGCAGTCCCAGGATGGCGGGAGACAACACCGGGGAGCTGTTTTTT
.	TRBV6-2/TRBV6-3	TRBJ2-1	TRBD2	CASDSSGRNEQFF	TGTGCCAGCGACTCTAGCGGGAGAAATGAGCAGTTCTTC
few	TRBV10-3	TRBJ2-5	.	CAIRDSPQETQYF	TGTGCCATCAGGGACAGCCCACAAGAGACCCAGTACTTC
.	TRBV15	TRBJ2-1	.	CATSRGRGVSYNEQFF	TGTGCCACCAGCAGAGGTCGGGGCGTGTCCTACAATGAGCAGTTCTTC
.	TRBV3-1	TRBJ2-7	TRBD2	CASSLLLAGRYEQYF	TGTGCCAGCAGCCTTCTACTAGCGGGACGCTACGAGCAGTACTTC
few	TRBV28	TRBJ2-7	.	CASSLIIAGQSLYEQYF	TGTGCCAGCAGTTTAATAATTGCGGGACAGAGCCTCTACGAGCAGTACTTC
many	TRBV20-1	TRBJ2-1	TRBD2	CSAPLAGRSYNEQFF	TGCAGTGCCCCCCTAGCGGGACGAAGCTACAATGAGCAGTTCTTC
.	TRBV20-1	TRBJ1-5	.	CSAREDSYNQPQHF	TGCAGTGCTAGGGAAGACAGCTATAATCAGCCCCAGCATTTT
few	TRBV20-1	TRBJ2-1	TRBD2	CSASREGREQFF	TGCAGTGCCTCGCGGGAGGGCCGTGAGCAGTTCTTC
.	TRBV4-1	TRBJ1-5	.	CASSQRQGNQPQHF	TGCGCCAGCAGCCAAAGGCAAGGCAATCAGCCCCAGCATTTT
.	TRBV4-3	TRBJ2-5	.	CASSQKGRFETQYF	TGCGCCAGCAGCCAAAAGGGCAGGTTTGAGACCCAGTACTTC
few	TRBV10-3	TRBJ2-6	.	CAISRTGSGANVLTF	TGTGCCATCTCCCGTACAGGCTCTGGGGCCAACGTCCTGACTTTC
few	TRBV2	TRBJ2-3	TRBD2	CASSYERGDTDTQYF	TGTGCCAGCAGTTATGAGCGGGGGGATACAGATACGCAGTATTTT
few	TRBV7-2	TRBJ2-3	.	CASSLNTGLPLTDTQYF	TGTGCCAGCAGCTTAAATACAGGGCTACCTCTCACAGATACGCAGTATTTT
few	TRBV4-2	TRBJ2-3	.	CASSPPGRASTDTQYF	TGTGCCAGCAGCCCCCCCGGGCGAGCGAGCACAGATACGCAGTATTTT
few	TRBV5-1	TRBJ2-2	.	CASVPGPTPGELFF	TGCGCCAGCGTACCGGGTCCTACCCCCGGGGAGCTGTTTTTT
.	TRBV2	TRBJ2-7	.	CASGSRVGLEQYF	TGTGCCAGCGGGAGCAGGGTCGGGCTCGAGCAGTACTTC
few	TRBV20-1	TRBJ2-1	.	CSANLRAYNEQFF	TGCAGTGCTAACCTCAGAGCCTACAATGAGCAGTTCTTC
.	TRBV6-1	TRBJ1-5	TRBD1	CASSSDRGSNQPQHF	TGTGCCAGCAGCAGCGACAGGGGAAGCAATCAGCCCCAGCATTTT
.	TRBV29-1	TRBJ2-7	.	CSVTPSGSSYEQYF	TGCAGCGTCACCCCCTCAGGGAGCTCCTACGAGCAGTACTTC
.	TRBV4-2	TRBJ2-3	.	CASSQDRKWTRSRTDTQYF	TGTGCCAGCAGCCAAGATAGGAAGTGGACACGGAGCCGCACAGATACGCAGTATTTT
.	TRBV3-1	TRBJ2-3	TRBD2	CASSPLAGGWTDTQYF	TGTGCCAGCAGCCCTCTAGCGGGAGGGTGGACAGATACGCAGTATTTT
few	TRBV20-1	TRBJ2-2	.	CSAKGVENTGELFF	TGCAGTGCCAAAGGGGTAGAAAACACCGGGGAGCTGTTTTTT
.	TRBV7-2	TRBJ2-2	.	CASSLVGPGELFF	TGTGCCAGCAGCTTAGTCGGTCCCGGGGAGCTGTTTTTT
.	TRBV9	TRBJ2-5	.	CASSVGRAGRDENQYF	TGTGCCAGCAGCGTAGGGAGGGCAGGCAGAGACGAGAACCAGTACTTC
.	TRBV11-2	TRBJ2-7	.	CASSLGVGLSAEQYF	TGTGCCAGCAGCTTAGGCGTGGGGTTGAGCGCCGAGCAGTACTTC
.	TRBV28	TRBJ2-3	TRBD2	CASSLRGLADITDTQYF	TGTGCCAGCAGTTTAAGGGGACTAGCGGATATCACAGATACGCAGTATTTT
.	TRBV14	TRBJ2-5	TRBD1	CASSQNRDRTWETQYF	TGTGCCAGCAGCCAGAACCGGGACAGGACGTGGGAGACCCAGTACTTC
.	TRBV20-1	TRBJ1-1	TRBD1	CSPGTGPSNTEAFF	TGCAGTCCGGGGACAGGTCCCTCGAACACTGAAGCTTTCTTT
.	TRBV2	TRBJ2-3	TRBD1	CASSADRGSDTQYF	TGTGCCAGCAGTGCCGACAGGGGCTCAGATACGCAGTATTTT
.	TRBV10-3	TRBJ2-7	TRBD2	CAISEASGSNYEQYF	TGTGCCATCAGTGAGGCTAGCGGGAGTAACTACGAGCAGTACTTC
few	TRBV20-1	TRBJ2-7	.	CSAGGSGYEQYF	TGCAGTGCTGGGGGGAGTGGCTACGAGCAGTACTTC
.	TRBV7-9	TRBJ1-1	.	CASSVSGLMNTEAFF	TGTGCCAGCAGCGTATCGGGCCTAATGAACACTGAAGCTTTCTTT
.	TRBV12-3/TRBV12-4	TRBJ1-6	TRBD1	CASSPGQGVSYNSPLHF	TGTGCCAGCAGTCCCGGACAGGGAGTCTCCTATAATTCACCCCTCCACTTT
.	TRBV29-1	TRBJ1-1	TRBD1	CSVRDRPAQAFF	TGCAGCGTTCGGGACAGGCCGGCCCAAGCTTTCTTT
.	TRBV5-1	TRBJ2-6	.	CASSLGSIRSSGANVLTF	TGCGCCAGCAGCTTGGGGTCGATAAGGAGCTCTGGGGCCAACGTCCTGACTTTC
few	TRBV15	TRBJ2-1	.	CATSKRSREWYNEQFF	TGTGCCACCAGCAAAAGGAGCCGGGAGTGGTACAATGAGCAGTTCTTC
.	TRBV7-2	TRBJ2-7	TRBD2	CASSPGLAGVVEQYF	TGTGCCAGCAGCCCTGGCCTAGCGGGAGTGGTCGAGCAGTACTTC
few	TRBV5-1	TRBJ2-5	TRBD1	CASSRVGQGQETQYF	TGCGCCAGCAGCCGTGTGGGACAGGGACAAGAGACCCAGTACTTC